This record looks at one TCR beta chain sequence and its context. Original analysis: Reference gene primer amplification gave nucleated cell count estimates. The table came from immunoSEQ multiplex PCR; TCRdb's copy has only in-frame clones and leaves some out. The V and J calls and clone size were taken over from that table, and D and trimming were inferred from the DNA. Found here are 150,000 to 200,000 clones, roughly nine tenths of them singletons; the top ten hold around 25%. The sample comes from a study of blood T cell repertoires in COVID-19. Overall study context: The origin of the acute and convalescent COVID-19 samples was the United States, Italy and Spain. PBMCs, B-cell-depleted T cells, or T cells were the source of the cDNA or gDNA that made up the material.

This CDR3 comprises 16 residues. In germline, CDR1 is SGDLS, CDR2 YYNGEE. The J segment lost 7 bases and the V segment lost 3 bases, leaving 4 bases of the junction unmatched. The clonotype was recovered from a man in his fifties or sixties with acute or convalescent COVID-19. The J gene is TRBJ2-1, the V gene TRBV9, with 16 bases that match TRBD2. Sequenced input: peripheral blood. CDR3: CASSGLGLAGGNEQFF. The DNA of the CDR3 is TGTGCCAGCAGCGGTTTGGGACTAGCGGGAGGGAATGAGCAGTTCTTC. Supplemented by reference TRBV9 and TRBJ2-1, the full variable domain reads DSGVTQTPKHLITATGQRVTLRCSPRSGDLSVYWYQQSLDQGLQFLIQYYNGEERAKGNILERFSAQQFPDLHSELNLSSLELGDSALYFCASSGLGLAGGNEQFFGPGTRLTVL.